The following is a T cell receptor (beta chain) sequence with its context. This specimen belongs to a study of blood T cell repertoires in COVID-19. Across the study: Sites in the United States, Italy and Spain provided acute and convalescent COVID-19 samples.

Trimming took 3 bases from V and 13 from J, leaving 13 bases between them. The CDR3 consists of 12 residues. Germline CDR1 DFQATT, CDR2 SNEGSKA (reference sequence). Source study methods: Reference gene primers were amplified, and this amplification served to estimate nucleated cell counts. The table came from immunoSEQ multiplex PCR; TCRdb's copy has only in-frame clones and leaves some out. That table is the source of V, J and clone size, and D and trimming were worked out from the DNA. The sample consists of roughly 480,000 clones, roughly nine tenths of them appearing once. Enrollment of patients from Seattle took place during active infection, with longitudinal follow-up.

The rearrangement links TRBV20-1 to TRBJ1-6, with a weak D call TRBD1 (5 bases). This clonotype originated in a man between 18 and 35 years old with COVID-19, enrolled during active disease. Sequencing input: peripheral blood. The CDR3, as DNA: TGCAGTGCTAGTGGCCCAGGGAGGCCCCTCCACTTT. Encoded protein: CSASGPGRPLHF.